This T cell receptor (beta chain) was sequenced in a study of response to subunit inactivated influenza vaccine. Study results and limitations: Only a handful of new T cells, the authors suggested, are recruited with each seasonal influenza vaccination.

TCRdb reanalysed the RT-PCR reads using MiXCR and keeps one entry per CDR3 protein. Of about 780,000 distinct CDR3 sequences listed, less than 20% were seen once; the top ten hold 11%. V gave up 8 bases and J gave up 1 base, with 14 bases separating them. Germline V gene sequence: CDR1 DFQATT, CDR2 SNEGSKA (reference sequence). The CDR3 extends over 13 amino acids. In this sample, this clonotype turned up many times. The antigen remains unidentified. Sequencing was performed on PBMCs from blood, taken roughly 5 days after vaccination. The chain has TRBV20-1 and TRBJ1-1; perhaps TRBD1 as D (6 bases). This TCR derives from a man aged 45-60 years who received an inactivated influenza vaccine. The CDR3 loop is CSPRGRGNTEAFF. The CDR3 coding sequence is TGCAGTCCGCGTGGCAGGGGGAACACTGAAGCTTTCTTT.